Following are 13 T cell receptor beta chains from one sample sequenced in a study of shared clonotypes between healthy human individuals (dated by TCRdb to the early 2020s). Libraries were constructed by the immunoSEQ multiplex PCR assay. TCRdb provides this immuneACCESS table in a form limited to in-frame rearrangements. Some clones are lacking; in checked studies, under half of them reflect an unresolved V gene, and why the rest are absent is not known. Recorded for this sample are approximately 330,000 clones; less than 85% of them occurred a single time. 10% of the sample is in the top ten clones. Sequenced material: memory CD4+ T cells sorted from blood. The meaning of the sample's cell subset or site label: CD45RA-negative fraction. These receptor sequences come from a young man in good health.

The gene calls are TRBV10-2 and TRBJ2-7; TRBD1 matches 7 bases. V shed 5 bases and J 5 bases; nucleotides not matched to a gene: 9. Germline V gene sequence: CDR1 WSHSY, CDR2 SAAADI. The CDR3 consists of 14 residues. The CDR3 reads CASSRSGGLDEQYF. In DNA form, the CDR3 reads TGCGCCAGCAGTCGGTCAGGGGGTCTCGACGAGCAGTACTTC.

The genes are TRBV11-2 and TRBJ2-2, with a possible D match to TRBD1 (6 bases). The CDR3 sequence is 14 residues long. Germline CDR1 is SGHAT and CDR2 is FQNNGV. V gave up 3 bases and J gave up 5 bases, with 10 bases separating them. The CDR3 region is CASSFRGWTGELFF. Written as DNA, the CDR3 is TGTGCCAGCAGCTTCAGGGGATGGACCGGGGAGCTGTTTTTT. The complete variable domain, with remaining parts taken from reference TRBV11-2 and TRBJ2-2, reads EAGVAQSPRYKIIEKRQSVAFWCNPISGHATLYWYQQILGQGPKLLIQFQNNGVVDDSQLPKDRFSAERLKGVDSTLKIQPAKLEDSAVYLCASSFRGWTGELFFGEGSRLTVL.

This clone was counted a single time. V and J are TRBV19 and TRBJ1-1; 8 nucleotides align to TRBD1. In germline, CDR1 is LNHDA, CDR2 SQIVND (reference sequence). Trimming removed 5 bases from V and 7 bases from J; junction bases left unmatched: 6. The CDR3 contains 13 residues. The CDR3 here is CASSSRGLDEAFF. DNA for the CDR3: TGTGCCAGTAGTTCCAGGGGGCTGGATGAAGCTTTCTTT.

The J gene is TRBJ2-7, the V gene TRBV2, with 11 bases fitting TRBD2. With V trimmed by 8 bases and J by 6 bases, 18 bases remained unmatched. The CDR3 totals 17 residues. Germline CDR1 and CDR2: SNHLY and FYNNEI. As DNA, the CDR3 is TGTGCCAGCCGGGACTTATTACTAGCGGGAGTCCCGGGCGAGCAGTACTTC. It codes for CASRDLLLAGVPGEQYF.

This clone was counted a few times. This chain joins TRBV7-2 and TRBJ1-5; no definite D call. CDR1 and CDR2 (germline): SGHTA, FQGNSA. V gave up 1 base and J gave up 4 bases, with 5 bases separating them. The CDR3 is made up of 13 amino acids. The DNA for the CDR3 is TGTGCCAGCAGCTTAGTGGGGAATCAGCCCCAGCATTTT. The encoded protein is CASSLVGNQPQHF.

The DNA of the CDR3 is TGTGCCAGCATGCTTCGTTACCAGTGGGACACCGGGGAGCTGTTTTTT. It translates to CASMLRYQWDTGELFF. This sequence joins TRBV2 and TRBJ2-2; D remains ambiguous. Germline V gives CDR1 SNHLY, CDR2 FYNNEI. The length of the CDR3 is 16 residues. Trimming took off 7 bases at V and 3 bases at J, with 18 bases between the two ends.

Ten or more counts support this clone. This chain links TRBV18 with TRBJ2-7; D unresolved. Germline CDR1 and CDR2: KGHSH and LQKENI. Trimming removed 1 base at V and 7 bases at J, with 11 bases between. The CDR3 has 13 amino acids. The CDR3 spells CASSPQSLGEQYF. The DNA of the CDR3 is TGTGCCAGCTCACCACAATCTTTGGGGGAGCAGTACTTC.

The chain recombines TRBV6-5 with TRBJ2-7; either TRBD1 or TRBD2 may fit D (5 bases each). V was clipped by 6 bases and J by 3 bases, with 12 bases between them. Per the germline V gene, CDR1 is MNHEY and CDR2 is SVGAGI. This CDR3 contains 13 residues. CDR3 DNA sequence: TGTGCCAGCAGGGACGGGACGGGCTACGAGCAGTACTTC. Its protein is CASRDGTGYEQYF.

CDR3 DNA sequence: TGTGCCAGCAGCGCGAGAGGGGGGGGAGTAGCCAAAAACATTCAGTACTTC. It translates to CASSARGGGVAKNIQYF. V and J are TRBV11-2 and TRBJ2-4, with D possibly matching TRBD2 (7 bases). There are 17 residues in the CDR3. In germline, CDR1 is SGHAT, CDR2 FQNNGV. V lost 5 bases, J lost 0 bases, and 17 bases lay in between.

The V and J genes are TRBV5-4 and TRBJ1-3; the D is unclear. V was shortened by 5 bases and J by 0 bases, with 12 bases between the two germline ends. In germline, CDR1 is SGHNT, CDR2 YYREEE (reference sequence). The CDR3 extends over 15 amino acids. The CDR3 nucleotides are TGTGCCAGCAGTACCCCGGCCAGCTCTGGAAACACCATATATTTT. Translating it yields CASSTPASSGNTIYF.

Many counts were recorded for this clone. J is TRBJ2-3 and V is TRBV9, with D unresolved. The CDR3 is 16 amino acids. Germline V gene lookup returns CDR1 SGDLS and CDR2 YYNGEE. With 0 bases removed from V and 0 bases from J, the gap between germline ends came to 11 bases. CDR3 protein: CASSVVSGISTDTQYF. The CDR3 DNA is TGTGCCAGCAGCGTAGTTTCAGGTATTAGCACAGATACGCAGTATTTT.

V gene TRBV10-3 combines with J gene TRBJ2-3; possible D gene TRBD2, 5 bases. The CDR3 length is 12 residues. Germline CDR1 reads ENHRY; CDR2 reads SYGVKD. V lost 3 bases and J lost 6, with 7 bases in between. The chain's CDR3 is CAISDRRDTQYF. CDR3 DNA sequence: TGTGCCATCAGTGATCGGAGGGATACGCAGTATTTT.

This clone has a count of ten or more. V and J are TRBV5-4 and TRBJ2-7; 7 nucleotides match TRBD2. The trim removed 4 bases at V and 6 bases at J, leaving 7 bases unmatched. This CDR3 comprises 13 residues. Germline loops: CDR1 SGHNT, CDR2 YYREEE (reference sequence). CDR3 sequence reads: CASSLIGEGEQYF. Here the CDR3 DNA reads TGTGCCAGCAGCCTCATAGGGGAGGGCGAGCAGTACTTC.